The 21 T cell receptor beta chains presented below share a single source sample, sequenced in a study of T cell responses to AZD1222 COVID-19 vaccine. Sequenced by immunoSEQ multiplex PCR; TCRdb stores in-frame clones only, minus some. The data contain 150,000 or so clones, approximately 78% of them seen just once; the ten biggest clones take up 3.5% to 5%. The sequences come from peripheral blood, collected on day 0 of MenACWY control vaccination. All receptors derive from an adult in good health.

The J gene is TRBJ1-1, the V gene TRBV7-9; possible D gene TRBD1, 6 bases. Germline CDR1 is SEHNR and CDR2 is FQNEAQ (reference sequence). V was cut by 5 bases and J by 4 bases, with 17 bases left in between. The CDR3 spans 15 residues. This chain's CDR3 is CASSGMGGPGTEAFF. The DNA of the CDR3 is TGTGCCAGCAGCGGCATGGGGGGGCCGGGCACTGAAGCTTTCTTT.

This chain links TRBV19 with TRBJ1-4; possibly TRBD1 for D (5 bases). V shed 3 bases and J shed 8 bases, with 16 bases lying between them. Germline V lookup: CDR1 LNHDA, CDR2 SQIVND (reference sequence). This CDR3 comprises 15 residues. CDR3 sequence: CASSMGIGVGEKLFF. In DNA, the CDR3 is TGTGCCAGTAGTATGGGGATAGGGGTTGGAGAAAAACTGTTTTTT.

The V gene is TRBV27, the J gene TRBJ1-2; D remains ambiguous. The CDR3 loop spans 12 amino acids. The ends were cut back, 0 bases at V and 7 bases at J, with 6 bases in the middle. Germline assignment: CDR1 MNHEY and CDR2 SMNVEV (reference sequence). CDR3 DNA sequence: TGTGCCAGCAGTTTATCAGGGTCTGGCTACACCTTC. Translating it yields CASSLSGSGYTF.

V gene TRBV5-8 combines with J gene TRBJ2-2; the D gene is possibly TRBD1 (5 bases). The V end lost 3 bases, the J end lost 1 base, and 13 bases lay between the germline ends. The CDR3 runs 16 residues. Germline-derived CDR1 and CDR2 are SGHTS and YDEGEE. The CDR3 DNA follows: TGTGCCAGCAGCTATTCCCTTAGGGGGAACACCGGGGAGCTGTTTTTT. As protein: CASSYSLRGNTGELFF.

The CDR3, as DNA: TGTGCCAGCAGCATCACAGGGAACACTGAAGCTTTCTTT. This codes for CASSITGNTEAFF. This chain uses TRBV11-2 with TRBJ1-1, with D tentatively TRBD1 (5 bases). V was shortened by 5 bases and J by 1 base, with 8 bases between the two germline ends. This CDR3 region has 13 residues. The germline CDR1 and CDR2 sequences are SGHAT and FQNNGV.

V gene TRBV7-9 combines with J gene TRBJ1-1, with D maybe TRBD1 (6 bases). The CDR3 loop spans 17 amino acids. Germline V CDR1 and CDR2: SEHNR, FQNEAQ (reference sequence). V dropped 6 bases and J dropped 4 bases, with 24 bases sitting between them. CDR3 amino acids: CASSPTGIKGRSTEAFF. The CDR3 nucleotides are TGTGCCAGCAGTCCCACAGGGATCAAAGGTAGAAGCACTGAAGCTTTCTTT.

This chain uses TRBV27 with TRBJ1-2; D is possibly TRBD1 (6 bases). V was clipped by 5 bases and J by 5 bases, with 18 bases between them. The CDR3 has 15 amino acids. Germline CDR1 reads MNHEY; CDR2 reads SMNVEV (reference sequence). The CDR3 DNA is TGTGCCAGCAGTCCCAGCGGGGGGGGGCTTTATGGCTACACCTTC. Protein sequence: CASSPSGGGLYGYTF.

The V gene is TRBV24-1, the J gene TRBJ2-7, with D possibly being TRBD1 (5 bases). Germline CDR1 is KGHDR and CDR2 is SFDVKD. Trimming stripped 5 bases from V and 4 bases from J, with 17 bases between. The CDR3 consists of 15 residues. In nucleotides, the CDR3 is TGTGCCACCAGTGCCCTAGGGGCACCCCTATACGAGCAGTACGTC. It specifies CATSALGAPLYEQYV.

This rearrangement joins TRBV29-1 to TRBJ2-5; D is uncertain. This CDR3 has 12 amino acids. V lost 5 bases and J 1 base, leaving 8 bases between the germline ends. The V gene's germline CDR1 is SQVTM and CDR2 ANQGSEA. CDR3 sequence reads: CSVSMVQETQYF. The CDR3 DNA follows: TGCAGCGTTTCAATGGTCCAAGAGACCCAGTACTTC.

The rearrangement links TRBV27 to TRBJ1-3, with D tentatively TRBD1 (5 bases). The CDR3 totals 14 residues. Germline-derived CDR1 and CDR2 are MNHEY and SMNVEV (reference sequence). Trimming took off 6 bases at V and 2 bases at J, with 11 bases between the two ends. The CDR3 protein is CASSSGGAGNTIYF. CDR3 DNA sequence: TGTGCCAGCAGCTCCGGGGGGGCTGGAAACACCATATATTTT.

This sequence joins TRBV4-1 and TRBJ2-5; 8 bases align to TRBD1. The CDR3 runs to 17 residues. The germline V gene has CDR1 MGHRA and CDR2 YSYEKL. J lost 4 bases, V lost 0 bases, and 10 bases had no gene match. The CDR3 is CASSQDNAAGGRETQYF. The CDR3 region has the DNA TGCGCCAGCAGCCAAGATAATGCGGCAGGGGGCAGAGAGACCCAGTACTTC.

V usage is TRBV12-3 or TRBV12-4 and J usage is TRBJ1-5, with D possibly matching TRBD1 (5 bases). This CDR3 region has 13 residues. The V and J ends lost 6 bases and 9 bases respectively, with 15 bases between them. This chain's CDR3 is CASSETVRGPQHF. For the CDR3, the DNA is TGTGCCAGCAGCGAGACAGTGCGGGGGCCCCAGCATTTT.

This clone has just one count. This sequence joins TRBV3-1 (or the pseudogene TRBV3-2) and TRBJ2-7, with D possibly called TRBD1 or TRBD2 (5 bases each). Looked up from germline, CDR1 is LGHDT and CDR2 is YNNKEL (reference sequence). Trimming stripped 0 bases from V and 6 bases from J, with 12 bases between. The CDR3 is 14 amino acids. In nucleotides, the CDR3 is TGTGCCAGCAGCCAAGATATTACGGGGCTCGAGCAGTACTTC. It codes for CASSQDITGLEQYF.

The chain links TRBV7-8 to TRBJ2-2; perhaps TRBD1 as D (6 bases). The V end lost 6 bases, the J end lost 0 bases, and 23 bases lay between the germline ends. The CDR3 totals 19 residues. From germline, CDR1 is SGHVS and CDR2 FQNEAQ. DNA of the CDR3: TGTGCCAGCAGGCCCTTCAGGGGACGGTGGGACACGAACACCGGGGAGCTGTTTTTT. This sequence encodes CASRPFRGRWDTNTGELFF. The entire variable domain, with the rest obtained from reference TRBV7-8 and TRBJ2-2, is as follows: GAGVSQSPRYKVAKRGQDVALRCDPISGHVSLFWYQQALGQGPEFLTYFQNEAQLDKSGLPSDRFFAERPEGSVSTLKIQRTQQEDSAVYLCASRPFRGRWDTNTGELFFGEGSRLTVL.

The J gene is TRBJ1-2, the V gene TRBV12-3 or TRBV12-4; maybe TRBD1 (6 bases). Trimming took 6 bases from V and 4 from J, leaving 12 bases between them. The CDR3 is made up of 13 amino acids. The CDR3 sequence: CASSHRDSYGYTF. CDR3 coding DNA: TGTGCCAGCAGCCACAGGGATAGCTATGGCTACACCTTC.

The chain employs TRBV19 and TRBJ2-2; D not resolved. This CDR3 contains 14 residues. Germline V gene lookup returns CDR1 LNHDA and CDR2 SQIVND (reference sequence). Trimming took 3 bases from V and 6 from J, leaving 11 bases between them. CDR3: CASSMGTAAGELFF. In DNA, the CDR3 is TGTGCCAGTAGTATGGGAACAGCCGCCGGGGAGCTGTTTTTT.

The chain couples TRBV11-2 to TRBJ1-4; 10 bases are shared with TRBD1. The CDR3 is made up of 15 amino acids. Per germline, CDR1 SGHAT and CDR2 FQNNGV. J lost 8 bases, V lost 4 bases, and 7 bases had no gene match. The CDR3: CASSYSGTGAEKLFF. The CDR3 DNA follows: TGTGCCAGCAGCTACTCCGGGACAGGGGCCGAAAAACTGTTTTTT.

This chain joins TRBV18 and TRBJ1-1, with D possibly TRBD1 on 5 matching bases. This CDR3 region has 16 residues. The germline V gene has CDR1 KGHSH and CDR2 LQKENI. Trimming removed 6 bases from V and 3 bases from J, with 20 bases in between. The CDR3 reads CASSTSGGIGDTEAFF. The CDR3 DNA sequence: TGTGCCAGCTCTACCAGTGGGGGGATAGGAGACACTGAAGCTTTCTTT. Drawing the rest from reference TRBV18 and TRBJ1-1, the complete variable domain is NAGVMQNPRHLVRRRGQEARLRCSPMKGHSHVYWYRQLPEEGLKFMVYLQKENIIDESGMPKERFSAEFPKEGPSILRIQQVVRGDSAAYFCASSTSGGIGDTEAFFGQGTRLTVV.

CDR3 sequence reads: CASSLKQTGNGYTF. The CDR3 region has the DNA TGTGCCAGCAGTTTAAAACAGACAGGGAATGGCTACACCTTC. The V gene is TRBV28, the J gene TRBJ1-2; 7 bases are a match to TRBD1. J gave up 6 bases and V 2 bases, and 6 bases lay outside the gene matches. From germline, CDR1 is MDHEN and CDR2 SYDVKM. The CDR3 is made up of 14 amino acids.

This clone was observed once. V and J are TRBV5-1 and TRBJ2-2; TRBD1 aligns across 10 bases. V was clipped by 5 bases and J by 4 bases; unmatched bases: 8. The CDR3 spans 16 residues. CDR1 SGHRS and CDR2 YFSETQ come from the germline V gene. The CDR3 DNA follows: TGCGCCAGCAGTGGTCAGGGACAGGGGTTCACCGGGGAGCTGTTTTTT. It specifies CASSGQGQGFTGELFF.

V is TRBV30 and J is TRBJ2-2, with D perhaps TRBD1 or TRBD2 (5 bases each). There are 12 residues in the CDR3. Germline V gene sequence: CDR1 GTSNPN, CDR2 SVGIG (reference sequence). V was trimmed by 2 bases and J by 8 bases, leaving 9 bases between them. CDR3: CAWSPGPGELFF. The DNA for the CDR3 is TGTGCCTGGAGTCCGGGGCCGGGGGAGCTGTTTTTT. Supplemented by reference TRBV30 and TRBJ2-2, the full variable domain reads SQTIHQWPATLVQPVGSPLSLECTVEGTSNPNLYWYRQAAGRGLQLLFYSVGIGQISSEVPQNLSASRPQDRQFILSSKKLLLSDSGFYLCAWSPGPGELFFGEGSRLTVL.